This entry is about one T cell receptor (beta chain). The antigen remains unidentified. TCRdb itself ran the 5' RACE reads through MiXCR, one entry per CDR3 protein. Of 400,000 to 550,000 distinct CDR3 sequences in the sample, 14% were seen once. V shed 2 bases and J 4 bases; nucleotides not matched to a gene: 6. The CDR3 loop spans 15 amino acids. This specimen comes from a study of identical twins. Study-level findings and limits: Findings came from cross-sectional statistics, without long-term follow-up of donors.

The sample was also reused in another study, on yellow fever vaccine responses in identical twins.

V and J are TRBV12-3 or TRBV12-4 and TRBJ1-2; 8 bases agree with TRBD1. Sequencing input: CD4+ T cells sorted from blood. This TCR came from a young woman in good health. As DNA, the CDR3 is TGTGCCAGCAGTTTATTTGACAGGGGAGGCTATGGCTACACCTTC. Amino acids: CASSLFDRGGYGYTF.